This TCR beta chain was captured in a study of neurological immune-mediated disorders (dated 2019 in TCRdb). For context, the study as a whole: Among the 35 or so multiple sclerosis patients, approximately 31 had relapsing-remitting MS and 3 had secondary progressive MS. The cohort comprised roughly 69 subjects: 15 or so HAM/TSP patients, approximately 34 multiple sclerosis patients and 20 healthy controls. Alongside PBMC samples, the set of more than 80 TCR-beta libraries contained longitudinal samples, technical triplicates, and paired CD4+ and CD8+ T-cell subsets that had been sorted. Peripheral blood TCR-beta repertoires from patients with HTLV-I-associated myelopathy (HAM/TSP), patients with multiple sclerosis, and healthy controls were compared in the study using UMI-based sequencing.

In this sample, this clonotype turned up many times. It lacks a known antigen. No much larger clone is present one base from it, and per-base qualities are unavailable. For the unsorted PBMC libraries, 2 million PBMCs were stored in RNAlater at -80 degrees C until RNA extraction and were used to generate the libraries. Multiple sclerosis patients were enrolled in a US clinical protocol under which disease progression was evaluated by magnetic resonance imaging. Peripheral blood was subjected to Ficoll-Hypaque density gradient centrifugation to isolate PBMCs, which were then cryopreserved in liquid nitrogen. cDNA synthesis used template-switch 5'RACE with a primer carrying a 10-nucleotide random unique molecular identifier tagging each TCR transcript. Each sequencing run produced over 190 million TCR-beta sequences covering 15-18 subjects. The RNeasy kit was used to extract total RNA. Using the KAPA Real-time Library Amplification kit, TCR-beta VDJ regions were amplified with primers for the TCR constant region and the 5'RACE anchor. Sample indexes and Illumina adaptors were added in a first PCR, and a second PCR then increased library yield. After Ampure bead purification, the roughly 650 bp TCR product was size-selected on a 2% E-gel SizeSelection system. Before pooling, libraries had their quality checked on a Bioanalyzer, their concentration measured with Qubit, and their quantity determined with the Kapa Library Quantification kit. An Illumina HiSeq 2500 was used to sequence the libraries paired-end at 2 x 150 bp. To increase sequence diversity, about 23-30% phiX was spiked into each library pool. The paper's data handling went like this. Quality-filtered reads were processed with the UMI-based MiGEC pipeline, and over 75% of raw TCR sequences were removed by the MiGEC pipeline during error correction. IMGT germline references were used for alignment of VDJ genes, and clonotypes were defined by a unique CDR3 amino acid sequence together with V-J genes. Clonal expansion, Shannon diversity, and CDR3 relatedness (CalcPairwiseDistances, ClusterSamples) were evaluated with VDJtools, and phylogenetic trees were built with CLCbio workbench. A clone was classed as expanded if it had 8 or more unique UMIs, a cutoff based on coefficient-of-variation modelling across technical triplicates. TCRdb reprocessing: public reads trimmed at Q25 with fastp, clones called with MiXCR, in-frame beta chains kept. Entries are consolidated by CDR3 protein sequence, retaining the most common genes and DNA. TCRdb assigned the V and J calls; the authors' analysis was not used. The sample table lists around 69,000 distinct CDR3 sequences, nearly 3.5% of them with a count of one. Around 3.7% of the sample rests with the top ten.

Looking up the germline V gene yields CDR1 MNHEY and CDR2 SVGAGI. Inclusive of the bounding cysteine and phenylalanine, the CDR3 is 14 residues long. Left in the record is the CDR3 DNA by itself, 42 bases read in frame from the first base. V lost 6 bases and J lost 0 bases; the stretch between them is 9 bases long. General study outcomes and caveats: The MS cluster was not associated with any clinical or MRI features, and the authors stated that larger cohorts are needed. Phylogenetic analysis grouped repertoires from 18 of 34 MS patients into a cluster of related CDR3 sequences, suggesting a possible repertoire-level signature. No identical CDR3 amino acid sequences were found to be shared among expanded clones across subjects, suggesting that TCR-beta repertoires were private in all groups. The highest TCR clonal expansion was observed in HAM/TSP patients, whereas the lowest was observed in MS patients, even when compared with healthy controls.

The V and J genes are TRBV6-5 and TRBJ1-5; the D gene assignment is ambiguous. The sequenced sample consisted of PBMCs. This TCR came from a man aged 35 to 55 with multiple sclerosis. CDR3 protein: CASSPIYSNQPQHF. The nucleotides are TGTGCCAGCAGCCCCATCTATAGCAATCAGCCCCAGCATTTT.